The source of this T cell receptor beta chain is a study of blood T cell repertoires in COVID-19. Study as a whole: PBMCs, B-cell-depleted T cells, or T cells provided the cDNA or gDNA that made up the material.

V was trimmed by 1 base and J by 3 bases, leaving 4 bases between them. Germline V gene sequence: CDR1 SGHTA, CDR2 FQGNSA. The CDR3 is 13 amino acids. In the original workflow: Amplification from reference gene primers served as the basis for estimated nucleated cell counts. TCRdb's copy holds only in-frame clones and misses some; the assay was immunoSEQ multiplex PCR. The V and J calls and clone size are taken from that table; D and trimming were inferred from the DNA. The table has 100,000 to 150,000 clones, about 70% seen once. V usage is TRBV7-2 and J usage is TRBJ1-5; D is unresolved. This clonotype was sampled from a man aged 80 or over with COVID-19, enrolled during active disease. Input material: peripheral blood. This CDR3 reads CASSLDYNQPQHF. The CDR3 DNA sequence: TGTGCCAGCAGCTTAGATTACAATCAGCCCCAGCATTTT.